This T cell receptor beta chain was obtained from a study of blood T cells in healthy people across ages. Using a J-beta primer mix together with a sample-barcoded 5' primer, a second PCR was run for 7 to 11 cycles. One entry per CDR3 protein results from TCRdb running MiXCR on the 5' RACE reads. The repertoire has roughly 1,300,000 distinct CDR3 sequences, around 55% of them found once; the top ten carry 5.5% to 8%. V was cut by 1 base and J by 4 bases, with 11 bases left in between. This CDR3 is built from 15 residues. From germline, CDR1 is SGHTA and CDR2 FQGNSA. The TCR sequence derives from a man younger than 35 in good health. Specimen: blood. The chain employs TRBV7-2 and TRBJ1-5; D is perhaps TRBD1 (5 bases). DNA of the CDR3: TGTGCCAGCAGCTTAGAAGGGGATGTTAATCAGCCCCAGCATTTT. As protein: CASSLEGDVNQPQHF.